This TCR beta chain was sequenced during a study of T cells in Graves' hyperthyroidism and ophthalmopathy. Findings and caveats of the study: In the blood, most expanded thyroid clonotypes above 0.001 appeared as well. Ophthalmopathy, which appeared later, was predicted by the model a median 6.5 months before onset.

Lactation, pregnancy, other autoimmune disease or uncontrolled infection excluded patients. Diagnosing involved the use of clinical symptoms, serum thyroxine and TRAb, thyroid ultrasound and orbital computed tomography. The CDR3 length is 17 residues. From germline, CDR1 is MDHEN and CDR2 SYDVKM. TCR beta CDR3 regions were amplified from RNA transcripts. TCR CDR3 underwent first-round RT-PCR with the HTBI primer set. MiXCR, run by TCRdb on the multiplex PCR reads, gives a single entry per CDR3 protein. The sample yields 600,000 or so distinct CDR3 sequences, approximately 14% seen once. Turning to this clonotype: Its antigen is still unknown. A read error may account for a junction end that differs from germline.

The clonotype was recovered from a woman aged 45 to 65 with Graves' ophthalmopathy. The V and J genes are TRBV28 and TRBJ2-7; 12 nucleotides align to TRBD2. Sequencing was carried out using blood. The CDR3 is CASSLRTSGMLSYGQYF. The DNA of the CDR3 is TGTGCCAGCAGTTTAAGGACTAGCGGGATGTTATCCTACGGGCAGTACTTC.